The entry that follows covers one T cell receptor (beta chain) sequence. The clone's antigen remains unknown. It has no much larger one-base neighbor in the sample; base qualities were not kept. Other DNA sequences of this sample code for an identical CDR3. The sample is drawn from a study of cytotoxic CD8 clonotypes in ibrutinib-treated CLL (dated by TCRdb to the early 2020s). Describing the broader study: The cohort included some 14 treatment-naive and under 13 relapsed/refractory patients; 17 were IGHV unmutated. Partial responses were observed in 24 patients and complete responses in 2; after a median follow-up of about 69 months, remission was maintained in approximately 14 patients and progression was observed in about twelve. Samples at response were collected after a median of about 12 months of treatment, with a range of about 6 to 36 months. On average, each sample yielded hundreds of thousands of productive templates and about 95,000 productive rearrangements. Longitudinal samples were obtainable from about 30% of the roughly 90 participants in the trial. Cryopreserved peripheral blood mononuclear cells were collected before treatment, at response, and at either disease progression or sustained remission. All remission and progressive disease samples were collected while patients were still receiving ibrutinib.

The germline V gene encodes CDR1 KGHSH and CDR2 LQKENI. V lost 2 bases and J lost 5 bases; the stretch between them is 12 bases long. The cysteine opens and the phenylalanine closes a CDR3 of 14 amino acids. The only DNA kept is the CDR3, 42 bases in frame from the first base. The goal of deep resolution MiSeq sequencing was a depth between 1 in 1 million and 1 in 200,000 T cells, and coverage averaged 10x per clonotype. The immunoSEQ hsTCRB Kit was used to generate the TCR beta libraries. The original pipeline was this. ImmunoSEQ Data Assistant and ImmunoSEQ Analyzer were used for data analysis, and V, D and J genes were assigned according to IMGT definitions. Clonality, which ranges from 0 to 1, was calculated by subtracting the normalized Shannon entropy of productive rearrangement frequencies from one. Public clonotype analysis was restricted to overrepresented clonotypes comprising at least 0.05% of each patient's repertoire. About a dozen age-matched healthy donor repertoires from immuneACCESS served as clonality controls. Here the immuneACCESS table is served through TCRdb, limited to in-frame sequences with V and J called. Missing clones are a known gap in these copies; in checked studies unresolved V genes cover under half, and the rest lacks a known reason. That table is the source of V, J and clone size, and D and trimming were worked out from the DNA. A total of around 150,000 clones appear in this sample, more than 70% of them only once. Less than 9% of the sample is taken by the ten largest.

The full study reports these points: Baseline clonality exceeded that of age-matched healthy donors and correlated strongly with circulating CD8+ T-cell counts. Public clonotypes were rare and either contracted or stayed stable during treatment, and the rise in clonality at ibrutinib response reflected the expansion of private clonotypes. At ibrutinib response clonality went up, during sustained remission it held steady, and at progression it dropped back toward baseline. Sustained-remission and progressing patients did not have matched sampling times, and lymph node repertoires were not examined.

For TCR beta library preparation, roughly 2.1 micrograms of genomic DNA were isolated from cryopreserved PBMCs. Longitudinal blood samples from CLL patients on ibrutinib monotherapy were analyzed using high-throughput TCR beta sequencing. Patients were enrolled in a phase 2 open-label single-center ibrutinib monotherapy trial. This receptor was taken from a human donor with chronic lymphocytic leukemia. The chain couples TRBV18 to TRBJ1-1, and the D gene may be TRBD1, 5 bases matching. The sample in question was PBMCs, obtained after 36 months of ibrutinib treatment. The CDR3 protein sequence reads: CASSPGPRGTEAFF. The nucleotides are TGTGCCAGCTCACCAGGGCCTAGGGGAACTGAAGCTTTCTTT.